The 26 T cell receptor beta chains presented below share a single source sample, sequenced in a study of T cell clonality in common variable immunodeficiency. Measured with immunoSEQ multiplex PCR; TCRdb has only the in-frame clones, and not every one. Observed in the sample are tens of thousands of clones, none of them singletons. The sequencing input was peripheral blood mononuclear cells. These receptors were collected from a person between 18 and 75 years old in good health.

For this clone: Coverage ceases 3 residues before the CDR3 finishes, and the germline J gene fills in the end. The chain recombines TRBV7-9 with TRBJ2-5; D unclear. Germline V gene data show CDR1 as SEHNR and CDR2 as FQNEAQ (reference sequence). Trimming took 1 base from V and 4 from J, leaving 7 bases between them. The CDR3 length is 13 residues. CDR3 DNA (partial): TGTGCCAGCAGCTTAGGTCCGGGAGAGACC. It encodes CASSLGPGET. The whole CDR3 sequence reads CASSLGPGETQYF.

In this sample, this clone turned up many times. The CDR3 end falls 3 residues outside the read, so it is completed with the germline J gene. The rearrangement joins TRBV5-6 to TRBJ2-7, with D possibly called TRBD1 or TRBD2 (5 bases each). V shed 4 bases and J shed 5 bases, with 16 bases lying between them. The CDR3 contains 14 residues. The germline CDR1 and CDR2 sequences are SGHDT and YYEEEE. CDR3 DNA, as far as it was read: TGTGCCAGCAGCCCCATCGGGATGGGGCACGAG. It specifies CASSPIGMGHE. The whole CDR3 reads CASSPIGMGHEQYF.

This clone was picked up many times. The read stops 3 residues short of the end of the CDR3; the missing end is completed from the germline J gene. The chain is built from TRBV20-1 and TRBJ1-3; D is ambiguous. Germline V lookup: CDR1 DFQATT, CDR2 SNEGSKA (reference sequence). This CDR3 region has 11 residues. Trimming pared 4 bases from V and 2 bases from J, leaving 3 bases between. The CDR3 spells CSAITGNTIYF. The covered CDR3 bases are TGCAGTGCTATTACTGGAAACACC.

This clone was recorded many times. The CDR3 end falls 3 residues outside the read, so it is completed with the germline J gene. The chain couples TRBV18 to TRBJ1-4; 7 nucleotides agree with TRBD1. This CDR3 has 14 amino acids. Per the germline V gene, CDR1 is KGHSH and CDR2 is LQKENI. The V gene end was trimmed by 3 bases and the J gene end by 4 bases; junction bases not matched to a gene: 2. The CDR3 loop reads CASSPGQFNEKLFF. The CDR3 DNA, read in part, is TGTGCCAGCTCACCGGGACAGTTTAATGAAAAA.

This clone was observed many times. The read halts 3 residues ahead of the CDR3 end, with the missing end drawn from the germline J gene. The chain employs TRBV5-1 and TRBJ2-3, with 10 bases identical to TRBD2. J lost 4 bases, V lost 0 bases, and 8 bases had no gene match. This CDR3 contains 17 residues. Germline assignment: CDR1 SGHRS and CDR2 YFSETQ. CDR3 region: CASSLGGLAGAADTQYF. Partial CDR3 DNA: TGCGCCAGCAGCTTGGGAGGGCTAGCGGGAGCGGCAGATACG. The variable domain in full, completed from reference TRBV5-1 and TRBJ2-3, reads KAGVTQTPRYLIKTRGQQVTLSCSPISGHRSVSWYQQTPGQGLQFLFEYFSETQRNKGNFPGRFSGRQFSNSRSEMNVSTLELGDSALYLCASSLGGLAGAADTQYFGPGTRLTVL.

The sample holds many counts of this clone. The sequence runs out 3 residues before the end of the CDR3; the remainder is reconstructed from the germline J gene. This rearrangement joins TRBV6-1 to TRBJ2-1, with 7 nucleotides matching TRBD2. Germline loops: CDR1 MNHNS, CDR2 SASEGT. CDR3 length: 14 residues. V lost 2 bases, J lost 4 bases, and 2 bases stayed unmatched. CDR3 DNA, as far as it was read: TGTGCCAGCAGTGAACTAGCGGATTACAATGAG. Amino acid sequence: CASSELADYNE. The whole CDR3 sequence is CASSELADYNEQFF.

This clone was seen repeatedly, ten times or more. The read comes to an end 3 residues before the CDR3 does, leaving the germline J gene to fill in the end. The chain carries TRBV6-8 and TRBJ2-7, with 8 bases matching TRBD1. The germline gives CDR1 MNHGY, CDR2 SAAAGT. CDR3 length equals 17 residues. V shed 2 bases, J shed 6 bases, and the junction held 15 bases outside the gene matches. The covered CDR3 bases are TGTGCCAGCAGTTACAGGCAGGGGGCGCAGGTTTTCTCCGAG. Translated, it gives CASSYRQGAQVFSE. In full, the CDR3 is CASSYRQGAQVFSEQYF.

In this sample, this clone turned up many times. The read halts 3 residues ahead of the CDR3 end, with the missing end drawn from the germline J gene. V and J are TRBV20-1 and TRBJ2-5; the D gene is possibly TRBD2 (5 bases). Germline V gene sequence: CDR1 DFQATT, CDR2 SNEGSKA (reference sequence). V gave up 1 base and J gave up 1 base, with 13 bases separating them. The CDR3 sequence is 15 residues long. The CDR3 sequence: CSARAPLGVQETQYF. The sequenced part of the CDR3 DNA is TGCAGTGCTAGAGCGCCCCTCGGGGTCCAAGAGACC.

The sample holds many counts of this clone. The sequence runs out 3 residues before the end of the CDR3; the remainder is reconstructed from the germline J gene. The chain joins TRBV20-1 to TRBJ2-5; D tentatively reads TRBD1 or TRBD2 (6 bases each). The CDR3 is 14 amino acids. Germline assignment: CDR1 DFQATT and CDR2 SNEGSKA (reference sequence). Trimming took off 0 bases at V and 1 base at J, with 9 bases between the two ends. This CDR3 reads CSARDGGGQETQYF. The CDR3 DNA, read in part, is TGCAGTGCTAGAGATGGAGGGGGCCAAGAGACC.

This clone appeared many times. The CDR3 region is CSARAPAGGTYNEQFF. The covered CDR3 bases are TGCAGTGCTAGAGCCCCAGCGGGAGGCACCTACAATGAG. The gene calls are TRBV20-1 and TRBJ2-1; 9 bases align to TRBD2. The sequenced fragment ends 3 residues before the CDR3 boundary, so the rest is inferred from the germline J gene. Germline-derived CDR1 and CDR2 are DFQATT and SNEGSKA (reference sequence). V lost 1 base and J lost 2; bases outside the gene matches: 6. CDR3 length equals 16 residues.

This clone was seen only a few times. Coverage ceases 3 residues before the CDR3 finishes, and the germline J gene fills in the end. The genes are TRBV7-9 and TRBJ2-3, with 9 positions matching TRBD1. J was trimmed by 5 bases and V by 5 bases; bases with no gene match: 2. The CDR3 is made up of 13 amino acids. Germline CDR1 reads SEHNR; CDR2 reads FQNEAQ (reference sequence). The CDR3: CASSLTGGDTQYF. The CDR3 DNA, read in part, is TGTGCCAGCAGCCTGACAGGGGGAGATACG.

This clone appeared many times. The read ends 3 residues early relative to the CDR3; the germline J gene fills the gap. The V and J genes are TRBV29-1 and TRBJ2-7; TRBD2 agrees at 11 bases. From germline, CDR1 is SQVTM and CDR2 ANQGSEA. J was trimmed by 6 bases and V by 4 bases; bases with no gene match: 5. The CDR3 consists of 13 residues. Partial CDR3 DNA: TGCAGCGTTGTGCTAGCGGGAGGAATCGAG. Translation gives CSVVLAGGIE. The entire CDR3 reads CSVVLAGGIEQYF.

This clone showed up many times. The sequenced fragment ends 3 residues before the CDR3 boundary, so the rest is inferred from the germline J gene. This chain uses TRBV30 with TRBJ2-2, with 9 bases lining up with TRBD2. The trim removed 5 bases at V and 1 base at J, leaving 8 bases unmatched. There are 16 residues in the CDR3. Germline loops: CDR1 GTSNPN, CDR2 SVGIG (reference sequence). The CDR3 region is CAWARSGSGNTGELFF. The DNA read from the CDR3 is TGTGCCTGGGCCCGTAGCGGGAGCGGGAACACCGGGGAG.

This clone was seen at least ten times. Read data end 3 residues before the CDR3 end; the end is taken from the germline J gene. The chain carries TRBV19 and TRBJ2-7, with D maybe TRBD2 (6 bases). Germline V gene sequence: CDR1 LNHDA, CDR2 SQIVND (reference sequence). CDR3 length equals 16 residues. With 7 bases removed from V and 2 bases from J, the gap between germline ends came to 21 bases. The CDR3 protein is CASNSNPGLGTYEQYF. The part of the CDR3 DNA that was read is TGTGCCAGTAATTCCAATCCGGGACTGGGAACCTACGAG.

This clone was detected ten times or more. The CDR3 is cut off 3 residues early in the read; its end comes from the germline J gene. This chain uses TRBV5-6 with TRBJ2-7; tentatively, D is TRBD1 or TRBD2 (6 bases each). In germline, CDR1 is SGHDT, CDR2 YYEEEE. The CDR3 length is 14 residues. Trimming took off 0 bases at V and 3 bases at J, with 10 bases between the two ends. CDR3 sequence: CASSLEEGVYEQYF. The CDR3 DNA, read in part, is TGTGCCAGCAGCTTGGAGGAGGGGGTCTACGAG.

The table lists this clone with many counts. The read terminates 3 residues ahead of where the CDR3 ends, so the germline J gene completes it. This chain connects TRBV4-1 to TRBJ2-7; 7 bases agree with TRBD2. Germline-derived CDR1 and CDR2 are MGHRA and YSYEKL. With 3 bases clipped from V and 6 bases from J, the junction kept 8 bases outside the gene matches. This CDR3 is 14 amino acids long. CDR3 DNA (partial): TGCGCCAGCAGCCAGAGCTATAGCGGGTTCGAG. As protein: CASSQSYSGFE. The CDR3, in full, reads CASSQSYSGFEQYF.

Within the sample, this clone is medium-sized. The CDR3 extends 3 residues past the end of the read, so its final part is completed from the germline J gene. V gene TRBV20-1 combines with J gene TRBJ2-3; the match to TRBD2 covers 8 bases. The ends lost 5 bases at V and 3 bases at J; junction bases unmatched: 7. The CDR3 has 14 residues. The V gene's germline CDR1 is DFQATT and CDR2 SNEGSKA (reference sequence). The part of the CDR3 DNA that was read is TGCAGTGCTCAGCCAGCGGGGGTTACAGATACG. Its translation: CSAQPAGVTDT. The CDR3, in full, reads CSAQPAGVTDTQYF.

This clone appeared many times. The CDR3 bases that were read are TGTGCCAGCAGCCCGCCCGGCGGTACG. It specifies CASSPPGGT. The CDR3, in full, reads CASSPPGGTQYF. The genes are TRBV7-3 and TRBJ2-3; D is unclear. The read ends 3 residues shy of where the CDR3 ends; the end is completed using the germline J gene. Trimming cost V 5 bases and J 8 bases, with 11 bases left between them. The CDR3 sequence is 12 residues long. Per the germline V gene, CDR1 is SGHTA and CDR2 is FQGTGA.

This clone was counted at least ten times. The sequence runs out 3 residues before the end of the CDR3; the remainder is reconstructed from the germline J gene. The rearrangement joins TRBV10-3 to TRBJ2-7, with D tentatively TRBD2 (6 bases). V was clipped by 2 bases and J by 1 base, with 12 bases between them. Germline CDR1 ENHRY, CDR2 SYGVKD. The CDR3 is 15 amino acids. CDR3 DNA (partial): TGTGCCATCAGTGAGCTTGTAGCGGAGTCCTACGAG. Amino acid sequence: CAISELVAESYE. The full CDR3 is CAISELVAESYEQYF.

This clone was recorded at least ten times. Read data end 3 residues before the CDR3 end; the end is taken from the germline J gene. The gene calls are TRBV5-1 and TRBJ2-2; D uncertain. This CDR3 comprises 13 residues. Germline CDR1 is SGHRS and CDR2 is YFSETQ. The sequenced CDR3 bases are TGCGCCAGCAGCTTGGAACAGAATTCACCG. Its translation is CASSLEQNSP. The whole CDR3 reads CASSLEQNSPLFF. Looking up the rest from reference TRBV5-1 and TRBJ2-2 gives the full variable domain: KAGVTQTPRYLIKTRGQQVTLSCSPISGHRSVSWYQQTPGQGLQFLFEYFSETQRNKGNFPGRFSGRQFSNSRSEMNVSTLELGDSALYLCASSLEQNSPLFFGEGSRLTVL.

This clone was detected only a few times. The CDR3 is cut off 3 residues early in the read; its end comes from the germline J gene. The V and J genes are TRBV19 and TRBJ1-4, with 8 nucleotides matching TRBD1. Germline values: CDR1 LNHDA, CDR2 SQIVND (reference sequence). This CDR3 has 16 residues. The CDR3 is CASSIFQGAANSPLFF. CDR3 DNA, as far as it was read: TGTGCCAGTAGTATTTTTCAGGGGGCAGCTAATTCACCA.

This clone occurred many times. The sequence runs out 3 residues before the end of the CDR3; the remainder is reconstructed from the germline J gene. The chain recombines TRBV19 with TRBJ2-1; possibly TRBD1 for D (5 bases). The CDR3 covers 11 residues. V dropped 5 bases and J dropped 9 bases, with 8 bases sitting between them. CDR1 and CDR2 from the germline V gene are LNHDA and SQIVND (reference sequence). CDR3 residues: CASSGAGEQFF. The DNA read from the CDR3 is TGTGCCAGTAGTGGGGCCGGTGAG.

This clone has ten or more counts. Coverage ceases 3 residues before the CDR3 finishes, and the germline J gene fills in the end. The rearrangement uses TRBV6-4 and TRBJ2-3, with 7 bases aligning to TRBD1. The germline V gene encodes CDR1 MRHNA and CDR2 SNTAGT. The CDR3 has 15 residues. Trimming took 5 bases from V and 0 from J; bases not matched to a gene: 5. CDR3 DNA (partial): TGTGCCAGCAGTACCACAGGGGCTAGCACAGATACG. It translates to CASSTTGASTDT. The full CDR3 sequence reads CASSTTGASTDTQYF.

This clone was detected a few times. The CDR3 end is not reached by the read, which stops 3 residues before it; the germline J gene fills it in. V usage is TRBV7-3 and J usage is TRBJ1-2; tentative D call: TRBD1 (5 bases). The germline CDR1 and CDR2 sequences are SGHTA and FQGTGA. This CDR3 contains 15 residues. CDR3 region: CASSLNGGGFSDYTF. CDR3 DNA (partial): TGTGCCAGCAGCTTAAACGGGGGAGGATTTAGTGAC.

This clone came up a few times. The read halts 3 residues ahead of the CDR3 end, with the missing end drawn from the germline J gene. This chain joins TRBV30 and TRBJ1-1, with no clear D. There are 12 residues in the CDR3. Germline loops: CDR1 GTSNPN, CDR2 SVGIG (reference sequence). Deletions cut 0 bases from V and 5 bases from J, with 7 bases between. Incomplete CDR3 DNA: TGTGCCTGGAGTGTAGGTTTGACTGAA. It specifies CAWSVGLTE. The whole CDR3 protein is CAWSVGLTEAFF. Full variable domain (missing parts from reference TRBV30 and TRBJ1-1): SQTIHQWPATLVQPVGSPLSLECTVEGTSNPNLYWYRQAAGRGLQLLFYSVGIGQISSEVPQNLSASRPQDRQFILSSKKLLLSDSGFYLCAWSVGLTEAFFGQGTRLTVV.

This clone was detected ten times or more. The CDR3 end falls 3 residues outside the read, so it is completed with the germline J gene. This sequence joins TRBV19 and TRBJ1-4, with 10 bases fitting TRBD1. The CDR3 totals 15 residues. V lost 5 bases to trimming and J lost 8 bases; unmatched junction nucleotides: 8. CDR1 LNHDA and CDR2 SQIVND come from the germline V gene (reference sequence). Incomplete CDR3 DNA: TGTGCCAGTAGTCCTCCGGGACAGGGGTCCGAAAAA. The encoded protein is CASSPPGQGSEK. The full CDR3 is CASSPPGQGSEKLFF.